These T cell receptor beta chains were read from a single sample in a study of cytomegalovirus exposure and HLA in healthy donors. TCRdb's copy holds only in-frame clones and misses some; the assay was immunoSEQ multiplex PCR. The data show about 120,000 clones, with about nine tenths seen just once and roughly 2% held by the top ten. What was sequenced was PBMCs. These receptors all come from a woman aged 18-30 years in good health and CMV-seronegative. CDR3s include the opening cysteine and the closing phenylalanine or tryptophan. The order of the fields is D gene, J gene, clone size, V gene, CDR3 protein, CDR3 DNA. D genes are given only for firm matches. The size entry is marked missing in some rows and otherwise reads once, few, many or a size class.

>.|TRBJ1-5|.|TRBV10-3
CAISESTGGNQPQHF
TGTGCCATCAGTGAGTCGACGGGGGGCAATCAGCCCCAGCATTTT
>.|TRBJ2-5|.|TRBV15
CATSRDPGGAETQYF
TGTGCCACCAGCAGAGATCCAGGAGGCGCAGAGACCCAGTACTTC
>TRBD1|TRBJ2-7|.|TRBV14
CASSHLQGDNEQYF
TGTGCCAGCAGCCATCTTCAGGGGGACAACGAGCAGTACTTC
>TRBD1|TRBJ2-7|.|TRBV2
CASTEGTGNEQYF
TGTGCCAGCACCGAAGGGACAGGGAACGAGCAGTACTTC
>TRBD1|TRBJ1-2|few|TRBV5-8
CASSSRFEGAYYGYTF
TGTGCCAGCAGCTCTAGGTTCGAGGGGGCTTACTATGGCTACACCTTC
>.|TRBJ1-1|.|TRBV28
CASSLPSRGEAFF
TGTGCCAGCAGTTTACCCAGTAGGGGTGAAGCTTTCTTT
>TRBD1|TRBJ1-2|.|TRBV6-1
CASSEATGVYYGYTF
TGTGCCAGCAGTGAGGCGACAGGGGTCTACTATGGCTACACCTTC
>TRBD2|TRBJ2-2|.|TRBV4-2
CASSHGPPGLAANTGELFF
TGTGCCAGCAGCCACGGACCACCGGGACTAGCAGCGAACACCGGGGAGCTGTTTTTT
>TRBD2|TRBJ2-7|.|TRBV6-1
CASSGSSYEQYF
TGTGCCAGTAGCGGGAGCTCCTACGAGCAGTACTTC
>.|TRBJ2-7|few|TRBV5-6
CASSPVGGSYEQYF
TGTGCCAGCAGCCCCGTGGGGGGTTCCTACGAGCAGTACTTC
>TRBD1|TRBJ1-2|.|TRBV4-1
CASRNTGTGSPRYYGYTF
TGCGCCAGCAGGAACACCGGGACAGGGTCTCCAAGGTACTATGGCTACACCTTC
>TRBD1|TRBJ2-1|.|TRBV7-3
CASSLFGTGTYNEQFF
TGTGCCAGCAGTCTTTTCGGGACAGGGACCTACAATGAGCAGTTCTTC
>.|TRBJ2-7|.|TRBV7-9
CASSLSSVPEQYF
TGTGCCAGCAGCTTATCGTCAGTCCCCGAGCAGTACTTC
>.|TRBJ2-7|.|TRBV9
CASSVVGGMDEQYF
TGTGCCAGCAGCGTAGTAGGAGGGATGGACGAGCAGTACTTC
>.|TRBJ2-3|.|TRBV28
CASSSQYIDTQYF
TGTGCCAGCAGTTCCCAATACATAGATACGCAGTATTTT
>.|TRBJ2-2|.|TRBV2
CASDRPLGTGELFF
TGTGCCAGCGACAGGCCCCTGGGGACCGGGGAGCTGTTTTTT
>.|TRBJ1-2|.|TRBV2
CASNQDSRVAGYTF
TGTGCCAGCAACCAGGACAGTCGAGTGGCTGGCTACACCTTC
>.|TRBJ1-2|.|TRBV28
CASSLDAGASNYGYTF
TGTGCCAGCAGTCTCGATGCGGGAGCTTCTAACTATGGCTACACCTTC